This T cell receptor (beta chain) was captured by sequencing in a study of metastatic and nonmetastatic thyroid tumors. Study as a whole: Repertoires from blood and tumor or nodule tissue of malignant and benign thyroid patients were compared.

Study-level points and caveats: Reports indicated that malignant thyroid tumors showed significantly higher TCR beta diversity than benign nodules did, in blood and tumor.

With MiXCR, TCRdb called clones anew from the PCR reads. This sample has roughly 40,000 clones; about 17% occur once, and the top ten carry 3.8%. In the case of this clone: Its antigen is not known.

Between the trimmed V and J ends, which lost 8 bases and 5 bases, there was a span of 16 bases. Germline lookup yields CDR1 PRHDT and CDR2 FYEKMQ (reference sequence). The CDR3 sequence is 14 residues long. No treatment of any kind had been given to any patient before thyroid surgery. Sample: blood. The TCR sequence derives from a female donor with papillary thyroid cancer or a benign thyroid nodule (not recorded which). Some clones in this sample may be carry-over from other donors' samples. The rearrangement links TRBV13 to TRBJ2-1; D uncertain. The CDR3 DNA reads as TGTGCCAGCGCACTATCGTCCGCGCACAATGAGCAGTTCTTC. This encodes CASALSSAHNEQFF.